One sample yielded the 21 T cell receptor beta chains listed below, sequenced in a study of T cells in Graves' hyperthyroidism and ophthalmopathy. RNA transcripts were the template for amplifying TCR beta CDR3 regions. Researchers ran a first-round RT-PCR on the TCR CDR3 using the HTBI primer set. TCRdb reanalysed the multiplex PCR reads using MiXCR and keeps one entry per CDR3 protein. The sample comprises around 600,000 distinct CDR3 sequences, approximately 15% of which are singletons, and roughly 7.1% rests with the top ten. The sequencing input was blood. The source is a woman aged 18-30 years with Graves' ophthalmopathy.

This chain links TRBV25-1 with TRBJ2-2; D unclear. CDR3 length equals 15 residues. The germline V gene encodes CDR1 MGHDK and CDR2 SYGVNS. V lost 1 base and J lost 6, with 12 bases in between. CDR3 bases: TGTGCCAGCAGTGAATCCGGAACAAGGGCCGGGGAGCTGTTTTTT. Amino acids: CASSESGTRAGELFF.

There are many counts of this clonotype. The rearrangement joins TRBV15 to TRBJ2-1, with TRBD1 matching 12 bases. V was clipped by 5 bases and J by 8 bases; unmatched bases: 4. The CDR3 contains 14 residues. Per germline, CDR1 LNHNV and CDR2 YYDKDF (reference sequence). The CDR3 loop is CATSQGQGADEQFF. In nucleotides, the CDR3 is TGTGCCACCAGCCAGGGACAGGGGGCGGATGAGCAGTTCTTC.

At least ten counts were recorded for this clonotype. The V and J genes are TRBV10-3 and TRBJ2-7, with 14 bases fitting TRBD2. The CDR3 is 18 residues long. Trimming took 6 bases from V and 2 from J; bases not matched to a gene: 12. Germline V gene lookup returns CDR1 ENHRY and CDR2 SYGVKD. The CDR3 protein is CAISSGLAGGAPTYEQYF. Here the CDR3 DNA reads TGTGCCATCAGCTCTGGACTAGCGGGAGGCGCCCCCACCTACGAGCAGTACTTC.

This clonotype was counted at least ten times. V gene TRBV12-5 combines with J gene TRBJ1-6; 8 bases agree with TRBD1. The CDR3 has 19 residues. V lost 3 bases, J lost 10 bases, and 20 bases stayed unmatched. The germline V gene has CDR1 LGHNT and CDR2 FRNRAP. CDR3 residues: CASGFLIDQGASIGSPLHF. CDR3 DNA: TGTGCTAGTGGTTTCCTCATTGACCAGGGGGCGAGCATAGGGTCACCCCTCCACTTT.

This clonotype was recorded a few times. CDR3 region: CASSQMGGGNSPLHF. For the CDR3, the DNA is TGTGCCAGCAGTCAAATGGGGGGGGGTAATTCACCCCTCCACTTT. The chain links TRBV6-1 to TRBJ1-6; possibly TRBD1 for D (5 bases). CDR1 and CDR2 from the germline V gene are MNHNS and SASEGT. Trimming shortened V by 5 bases and J by 6 bases, and 14 bases separated the two germline ends. The CDR3 consists of 15 residues.

This clonotype has ten or more counts. The chain links TRBV28 to TRBJ1-2; unclear D gene. V shed 6 bases and J shed 0 bases, with 5 bases lying between them. Germline CDR1 and CDR2: MDHEN and SYDVKM. The CDR3 totals 12 residues. For the CDR3, the DNA is TGTGCCAGCAGAGAACCTAACTATGGCTACACCTTC. It yields the protein CASREPNYGYTF.

Ten or more counts support this clonotype. The J gene is TRBJ1-2, the V gene TRBV30; 9 positions match TRBD1. The V gene's germline CDR1 is GTSNPN and CDR2 SVGIG (reference sequence). CDR3 size: 13 residues. The trim removed 5 bases at V and 7 bases at J, leaving 8 bases unmatched. In DNA, the CDR3 is TGTGCCTGGGGACAGGGGATCGTAAGTGGCTACACCTTC. This translates into CAWGQGIVSGYTF.

This clonotype has a count of ten or more. The rearrangement uses TRBV28 and TRBJ2-1; TRBD2 matches 11 bases. The CDR3 is made up of 16 amino acids. V was pared by 7 bases and J by 12 bases, with 17 bases of the junction left unmatched. CDR1 is MDHEN and CDR2 is SYDVKM in the germline V gene. The CDR3 sequence is CASTLSVAGGAGGQFF. For the CDR3, the DNA is TGTGCCAGCACCCTTTCTGTAGCGGGAGGGGCAGGGGGGCAGTTCTTC. Looking up the rest from reference TRBV28 and TRBJ2-1 gives the full variable domain: DVKVTQSSRYLVKRTGEKVFLECVQDMDHENMFWYRQDPGLGLRLIYFSYDVKMKEKGDIPEGYSVSREKKERFSLILESASTNQTSMYLCASTLSVAGGAGGQFFGPGTRLTVL.

This clonotype was picked up many times. The chain uses TRBV29-1 and TRBJ2-3; 13 bases align to TRBD2. This CDR3 is built from 16 residues. Germline CDR1 is SQVTM and CDR2 is ANQGSEA. With 6 bases clipped from V and 2 bases from J, the junction kept 8 bases outside the gene matches. The CDR3 DNA is TGCAGCGTGGTTGGACTAGCGGGAGAGTCCACAGATACGCAGTATTTT. Its translation is CSVVGLAGESTDTQYF.

The rearrangement uses TRBV2 and TRBJ1-1; D is undetermined. Germline V lookup: CDR1 SNHLY, CDR2 FYNNEI. There are 12 residues in the CDR3. With 6 bases removed from V and 3 bases from J, the gap between germline ends came to 8 bases. CDR3 residues: CASRNKYTEAFF. The CDR3 region has the DNA TGTGCCAGCAGGAATAAATACACTGAAGCTTTCTTT.

The V gene is TRBV19, the J gene TRBJ2-5; D unclear. Germline lookup yields CDR1 LNHDA and CDR2 SQIVND (reference sequence). The CDR3 covers 13 residues. Trimming stripped 3 bases from V and 3 bases from J, with 8 bases between. CDR3 DNA: TGTGCCAGTAGTATCCTGGGTGAAGAGACCCAGTACTTC. This codes for CASSILGEETQYF.

This clonotype was seen ten or more times. V gene TRBV12-3 or TRBV12-4 combines with J gene TRBJ2-6; weak D call: TRBD1 (6 bases). The CDR3 runs to 18 residues. V lost 5 bases to trimming and J lost 2 bases, with 19 bases between them. The DNA of the CDR3 is TGTGCCAGCAGTGCCCGGGACACGCGAATGCCTGGGGCCAACGTCCTGACTTTC. It is translated as CASSARDTRMPGANVLTF.

This clonotype has ten or more counts. V and J are TRBV12-3 or TRBV12-4 and TRBJ2-3, with D hard to call. The CDR3 consists of 13 residues. V shed 6 bases and J shed 7 bases, with 14 bases lying between them. The CDR3 is CASRDLSTYTQYF. In DNA, the CDR3 is TGTGCCAGCAGGGACCTCTCTACTTATACGCAGTATTTT.

This clonotype was seen at least ten times. The chain carries TRBV27 and TRBJ1-2; a weak D match, TRBD1 (5 bases). The germline CDR1 and CDR2 sequences are MNHEY and SMNVEV (reference sequence). V was cut by 5 bases and J by 7 bases, with 17 bases left in between. This CDR3 region has 14 residues. CDR3 nucleotides: TGTGCCAGCAGTCCGCAGGGATTTCTGGGTGGCTACACCTTC. It specifies CASSPQGFLGGYTF.

This clonotype showed up many times. The chain uses TRBV20-1 and TRBJ2-7, with 8 nucleotides matching TRBD1. V gave up 3 bases and J gave up 3 bases; unmatched junction bases: 4. Germline values: CDR1 DFQATT, CDR2 SNEGSKA (reference sequence). The CDR3 runs 13 residues. The CDR3 protein is CSASSDRDYEQYF. In nucleotides, the CDR3 is TGCAGTGCTAGTTCGGACAGGGACTACGAGCAGTACTTC.

This clonotype was recorded many times. This rearrangement joins TRBV7-2 to TRBJ2-1; maybe TRBD1 (6 bases). V dropped 4 bases and J dropped 4 bases, with 11 bases sitting between them. Germline loops: CDR1 SGHTA, CDR2 FQGNSA. The CDR3 contains 14 residues. CDR3 bases: TGTGCCAGCAGCTCCTCGACAGGATACAATGAGCAGTTCTTC. Translating gives CASSSSTGYNEQFF.

This clonotype came up many times. The gene calls are TRBV20-1 and TRBJ2-3, with 10 bases aligning to TRBD1. CDR1 DFQATT and CDR2 SNEGSKA come from the germline V gene (reference sequence). Trimming at V came to 7 bases and at J to 0 bases, leaving 10 bases not matched to a gene. This CDR3 is 16 amino acids long. The CDR3 DNA is TGCAGTGTCGACTCGGGGACAGGGGACAGCACAGATACGCAGTATTTT. As protein: CSVDSGTGDSTDTQYF.

V is TRBV7-9 and J is TRBJ1-3, with a tentative D call TRBD1 (5 bases). Germline V gene sequence: CDR1 SEHNR, CDR2 FQNEAQ (reference sequence). The length of the CDR3 is 14 residues. V lost 3 bases and J 4 bases, leaving 10 bases between the germline ends. CDR3 residues: CASSFAGLGNTIYF. In DNA form, the CDR3 reads TGTGCCAGCAGCTTCGCGGGACTCGGAAACACCATATATTTT.

This clonotype was detected ten times or more. CDR3 DNA sequence: TGTGCCAGCAGGTGGGGACCGCCAGGGGTCAATGAGCAGTTCTTC. Its translation is CASRWGPPGVNEQFF. The genes are TRBV12-3 or TRBV12-4 and TRBJ2-1, with a possible D match to TRBD1 (6 bases). V was pared by 6 bases and J by 6 bases, with 18 bases between. There are 15 residues in the CDR3.

This clonotype has at least ten counts. The V call is TRBV7-2, the J call TRBJ1-6, with D possibly being TRBD1 (5 bases). The germline gives CDR1 SGHTA, CDR2 FQGNSA. V was pared by 5 bases and J by 3 bases, with 17 bases between. The CDR3 is 17 amino acids. The CDR3 reads CASSLPLGTGYNSPLHF. DNA of the CDR3: TGTGCCAGCAGCCTACCGTTGGGCACAGGCTATAATTCACCCCTCCACTTT.

This clonotype has a count of ten or more. V is TRBV30 and J is TRBJ2-2; the match to TRBD2 covers 7 bases. The J segment lost 4 bases and the V segment lost 3 bases, leaving 5 bases of the junction unmatched. The CDR3 spans 14 residues. Germline V gene lookup returns CDR1 GTSNPN and CDR2 SVGIG (reference sequence). DNA of the CDR3: TGTGCCTGGAGAAGCGGGGTGAGCACCGGGGAGCTGTTTTTT. Residues: CAWRSGVSTGELFF.